This T cell receptor (beta chain) comes out of a study of T cells in Graves' hyperthyroidism and ophthalmopathy. CDR3 length: 14 residues. In germline, CDR1 is SGHTA, CDR2 FQGNSA. Trimming shortened V by 4 bases and J by 7 bases, and 14 bases separated the two germline ends. Amplified TCR beta CDR3 regions derived from RNA transcripts. Carried out on the TCR CDR3, a first-round RT-PCR used the HTBI primer set. TCRdb called the multiplex PCR reads again in MiXCR, with one record for every CDR3 protein. Of about 560,000 distinct CDR3 sequences listed, about 15% are singletons. The chain is built from TRBV7-2 and TRBJ1-3; unclear D gene. The sequenced sample consisted of blood. The sequence came from a woman in her thirties with Graves' hyperthyroidism. The CDR3 coding sequence is TGTGCCAGCAGCTCCGGAAGTGTGGGGAACACCATATATTTT. Protein: CASSSGSVGNTIYF.